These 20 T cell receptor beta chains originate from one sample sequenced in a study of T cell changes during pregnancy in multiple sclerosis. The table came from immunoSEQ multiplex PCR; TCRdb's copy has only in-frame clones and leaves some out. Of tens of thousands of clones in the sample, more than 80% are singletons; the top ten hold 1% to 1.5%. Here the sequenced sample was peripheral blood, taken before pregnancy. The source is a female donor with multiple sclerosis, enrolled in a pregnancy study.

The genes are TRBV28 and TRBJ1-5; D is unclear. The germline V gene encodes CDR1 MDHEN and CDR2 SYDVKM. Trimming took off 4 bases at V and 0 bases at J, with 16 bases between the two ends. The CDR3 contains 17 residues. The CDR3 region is CASSSPSVPLSNQPQHF. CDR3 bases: TGTGCCAGCAGTTCCCCCTCCGTCCCCCTTAGCAATCAGCCCCAGCATTTT.

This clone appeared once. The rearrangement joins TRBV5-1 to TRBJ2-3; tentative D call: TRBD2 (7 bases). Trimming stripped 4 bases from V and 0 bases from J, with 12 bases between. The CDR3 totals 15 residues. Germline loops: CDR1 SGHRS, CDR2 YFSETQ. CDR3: CASSLRGGSTDTQYF. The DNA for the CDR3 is TGCGCCAGCAGCCTTAGGGGGGGGAGCACAGATACGCAGTATTTT.

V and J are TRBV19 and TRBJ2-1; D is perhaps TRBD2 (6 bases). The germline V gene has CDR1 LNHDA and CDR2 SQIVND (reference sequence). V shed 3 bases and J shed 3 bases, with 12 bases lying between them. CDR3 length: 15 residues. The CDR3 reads CASSMGAGYYNEQFF. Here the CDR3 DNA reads TGTGCCAGTAGTATGGGAGCGGGTTACTACAATGAGCAGTTCTTC.

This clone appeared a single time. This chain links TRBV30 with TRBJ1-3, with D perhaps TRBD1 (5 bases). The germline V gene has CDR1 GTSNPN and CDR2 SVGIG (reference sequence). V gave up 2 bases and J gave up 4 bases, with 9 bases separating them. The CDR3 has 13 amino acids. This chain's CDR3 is CAWSSSGGNTIYF. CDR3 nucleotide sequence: TGTGCCTGGAGTTCCTCAGGGGGAAACACCATATATTTT. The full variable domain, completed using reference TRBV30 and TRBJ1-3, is SQTIHQWPATLVQPVGSPLSLECTVEGTSNPNLYWYRQAAGRGLQLLFYSVGIGQISSEVPQNLSASRPQDRQFILSSKKLLLSDSGFYLCAWSSSGGNTIYFGEGSWLTVV.

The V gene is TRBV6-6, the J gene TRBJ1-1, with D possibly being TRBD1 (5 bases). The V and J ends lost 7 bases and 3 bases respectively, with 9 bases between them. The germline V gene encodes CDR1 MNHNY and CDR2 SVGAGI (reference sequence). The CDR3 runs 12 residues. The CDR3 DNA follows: TGTGCCAGCAAAGGGGTAGACACTGAAGCTTTCTTT. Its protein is CASKGVDTEAFF.

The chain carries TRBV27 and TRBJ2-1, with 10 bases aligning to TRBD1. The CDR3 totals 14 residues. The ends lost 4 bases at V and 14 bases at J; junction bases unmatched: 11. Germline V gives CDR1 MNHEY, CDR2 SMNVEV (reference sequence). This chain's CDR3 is CASSSRTMGQGKFF. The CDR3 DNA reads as TGTGCCAGCAGTTCCAGGACGATGGGACAGGGGAAGTTCTTC.

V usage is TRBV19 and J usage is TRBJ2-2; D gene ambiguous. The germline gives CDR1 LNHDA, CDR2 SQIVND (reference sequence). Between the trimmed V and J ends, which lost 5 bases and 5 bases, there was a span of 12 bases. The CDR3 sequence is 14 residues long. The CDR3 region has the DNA TGTGCCAGTAGTTATACCCTGGCAACCGGGGAGCTGTTTTTT. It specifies CASSYTLATGELFF.

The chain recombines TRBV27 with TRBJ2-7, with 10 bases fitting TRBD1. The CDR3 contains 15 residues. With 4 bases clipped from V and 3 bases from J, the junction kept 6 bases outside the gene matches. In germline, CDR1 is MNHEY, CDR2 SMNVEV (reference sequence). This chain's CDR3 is CASSSPGQGNYEQYF. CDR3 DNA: TGTGCCAGCAGTTCCCCGGGACAGGGGAACTACGAGCAGTACTTC.

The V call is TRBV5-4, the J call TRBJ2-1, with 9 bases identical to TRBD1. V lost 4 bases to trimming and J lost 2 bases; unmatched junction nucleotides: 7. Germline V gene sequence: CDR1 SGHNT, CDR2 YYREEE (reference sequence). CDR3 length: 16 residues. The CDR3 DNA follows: TGTGCCAGCAGCATGGGACAGGGAGACACCTACAATGAGCAGTTCTTC. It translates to CASSMGQGDTYNEQFF.

CDR3: CASSLGGGDTDTQYF. CDR3 coding DNA: TGTGCCAGCAGCTTGGGCGGGGGGGACACAGATACGCAGTATTTT. The chain couples TRBV13 to TRBJ2-3, with TRBD2 matching 9 bases. With V trimmed by 3 bases and J by 2 bases, 3 bases remained unmatched. The germline V gene encodes CDR1 PRHDT and CDR2 FYEKMQ (reference sequence). CDR3 length: 15 residues. The full variable domain, with the rest looked up from reference TRBV13 and TRBJ2-3, is AAGVIQSPRHLIKEKRETATLKCYPIPRHDTVYWYQQGPGQDPQFLISFYEKMQSDKGSIPDRFSAQQFSDYHSELNMSSLELGDSALYFCASSLGGGDTDTQYFGPGTRLTVL.

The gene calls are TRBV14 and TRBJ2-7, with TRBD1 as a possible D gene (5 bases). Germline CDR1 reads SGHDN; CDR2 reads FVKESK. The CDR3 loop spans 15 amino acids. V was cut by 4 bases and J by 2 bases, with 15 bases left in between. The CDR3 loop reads CASSRSTDSPYEQYF. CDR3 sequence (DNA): TGTGCCAGCAGCCGAAGCACCGACAGCCCCTACGAGCAGTACTTC.

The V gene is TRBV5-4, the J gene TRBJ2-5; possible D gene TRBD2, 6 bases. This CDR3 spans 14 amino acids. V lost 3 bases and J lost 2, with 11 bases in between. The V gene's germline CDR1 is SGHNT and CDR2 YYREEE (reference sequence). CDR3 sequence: CASSYDSGQETQYF. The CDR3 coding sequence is TGTGCCAGCAGCTACGATAGCGGTCAAGAGACCCAGTACTTC.

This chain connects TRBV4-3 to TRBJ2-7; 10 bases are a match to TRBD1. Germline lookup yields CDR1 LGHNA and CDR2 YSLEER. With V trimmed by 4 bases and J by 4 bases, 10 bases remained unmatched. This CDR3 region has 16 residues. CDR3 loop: CASSRGGTGVGYEQYF. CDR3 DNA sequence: TGCGCCAGCAGCCGTGGTGGGACAGGGGTAGGATACGAGCAGTACTTC.

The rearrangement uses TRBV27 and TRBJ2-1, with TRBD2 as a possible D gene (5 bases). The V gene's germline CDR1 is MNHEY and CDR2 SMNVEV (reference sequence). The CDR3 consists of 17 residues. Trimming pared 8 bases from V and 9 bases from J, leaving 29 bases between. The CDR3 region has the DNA TGTGCCAGCCGGCGGTTAAGAGGGCCTCCCTACAATGGTGAGCAGTTCTTC. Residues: CASRRLRGPPYNGEQFF.

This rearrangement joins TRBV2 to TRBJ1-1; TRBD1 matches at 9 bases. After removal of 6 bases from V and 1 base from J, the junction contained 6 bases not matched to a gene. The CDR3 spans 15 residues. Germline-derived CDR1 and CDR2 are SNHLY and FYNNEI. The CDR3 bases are TGTGCCAGCAGAAGACAGGGGGGTAAGAACACTGAAGCTTTCTTT. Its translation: CASRRQGGKNTEAFF.

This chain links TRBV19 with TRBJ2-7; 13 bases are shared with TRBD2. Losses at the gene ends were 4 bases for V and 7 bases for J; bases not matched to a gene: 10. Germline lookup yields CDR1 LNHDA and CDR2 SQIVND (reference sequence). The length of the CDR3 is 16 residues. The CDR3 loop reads CASSTPGLAGAEEQYF. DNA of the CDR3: TGTGCCAGTAGTACACCCGGACTAGCGGGAGCTGAGGAGCAGTACTTC.

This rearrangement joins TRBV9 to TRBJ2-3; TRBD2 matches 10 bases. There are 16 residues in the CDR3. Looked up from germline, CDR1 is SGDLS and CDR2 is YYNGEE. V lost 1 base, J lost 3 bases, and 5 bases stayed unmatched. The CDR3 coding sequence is TGTGCCAGCAGCGTATGGTCAGCGGGAGGGACAGATACGCAGTATTTT. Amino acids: CASSVWSAGGTDTQYF. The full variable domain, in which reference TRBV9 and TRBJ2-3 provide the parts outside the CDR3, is DSGVTQTPKHLITATGQRVTLRCSPRSGDLSVYWYQQSLDQGLQFLIQYYNGEERAKGNILERFSAQQFPDLHSELNLSSLELGDSALYFCASSVWSAGGTDTQYFGPGTRLTVL.

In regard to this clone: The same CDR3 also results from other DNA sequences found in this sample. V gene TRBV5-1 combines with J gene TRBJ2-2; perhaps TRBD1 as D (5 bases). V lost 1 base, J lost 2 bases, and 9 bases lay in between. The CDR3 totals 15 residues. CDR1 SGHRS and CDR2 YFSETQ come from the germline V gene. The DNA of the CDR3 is TGCGCCAGCAGCTTGAGGCAGGGTAACACCGGGGAGCTGTTTTTT. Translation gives CASSLRQGNTGELFF.

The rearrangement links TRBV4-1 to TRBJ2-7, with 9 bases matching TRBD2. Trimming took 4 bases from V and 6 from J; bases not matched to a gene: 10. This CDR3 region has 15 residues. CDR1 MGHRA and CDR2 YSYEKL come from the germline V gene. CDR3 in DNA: TGCGCCAGCAGCCCCCAGGGCGGGAGGGGTGGCGAGCAGTACTTC. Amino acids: CASSPQGGRGGEQYF.

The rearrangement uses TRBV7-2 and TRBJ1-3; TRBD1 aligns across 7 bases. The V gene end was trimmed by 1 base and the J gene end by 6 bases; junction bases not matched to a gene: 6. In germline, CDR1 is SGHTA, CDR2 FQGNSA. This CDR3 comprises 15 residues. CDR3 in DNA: TGTGCCAGCAGCTTAGTGAGGGGGCCGGAAAACACCATATATTTT. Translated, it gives CASSLVRGPENTIYF. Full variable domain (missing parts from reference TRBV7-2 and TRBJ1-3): GAGVSQSPSNKVTEKGKDVELRCDPISGHTALYWYRQSLGQGLEFLIYFQGNSAPDKSGLPSDRFSAERTGGSVSTLTIQRTQQEDSAVYLCASSLVRGPENTIYFGEGSWLTVV.